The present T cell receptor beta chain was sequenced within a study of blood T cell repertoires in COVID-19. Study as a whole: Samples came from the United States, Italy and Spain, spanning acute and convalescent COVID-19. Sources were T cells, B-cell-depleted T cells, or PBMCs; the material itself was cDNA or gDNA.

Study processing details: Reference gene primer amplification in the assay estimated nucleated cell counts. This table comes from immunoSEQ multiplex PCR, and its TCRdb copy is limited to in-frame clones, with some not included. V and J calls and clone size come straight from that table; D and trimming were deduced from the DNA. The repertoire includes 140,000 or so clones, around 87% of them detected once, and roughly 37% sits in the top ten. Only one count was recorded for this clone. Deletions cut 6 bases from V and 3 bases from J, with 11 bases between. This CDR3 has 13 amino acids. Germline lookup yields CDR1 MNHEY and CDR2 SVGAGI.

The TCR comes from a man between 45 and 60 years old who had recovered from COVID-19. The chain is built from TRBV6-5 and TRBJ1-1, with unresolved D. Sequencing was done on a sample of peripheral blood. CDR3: CASRSPVDTEAFF. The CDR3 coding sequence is TGTGCCAGCAGAAGTCCGGTTGACACTGAAGCTTTCTTT.